These 4 T cell receptor beta chains were all obtained from the same sample, sequenced in a study of shared clonotypes between healthy human individuals. TCRdb's table, derived via immunoSEQ multiplex PCR, lists solely in-frame clones and lacks some. There are more than 1.2 million clones in the sample; about 98.5% occur only once, and around 0.33% lies in the top ten. The material sequenced was naive CD4+ T cells sorted from blood. Described subset: CD45RA+ positively selected. The source is a man aged 25 to 40 in good health.

J is TRBJ1-4 and V is TRBV18; D is unclear. Germline CDR1 is KGHSH and CDR2 is LQKENI. This CDR3 spans 16 amino acids. V was shortened by 6 bases and J by 2 bases, with 16 bases between the two germline ends. CDR3 residues: CASSAGRIKTNEKLFF. The CDR3 DNA reads TGTGCCAGCTCGGCCGGCAGGATCAAGACTAATGAAAAACTGTTTTTT.

The V and J genes are TRBV19 and TRBJ2-7; no firm D call. From germline, CDR1 is LNHDA and CDR2 SQIVND (reference sequence). The V end lost 7 bases, the J end lost 2 bases, and 12 bases lay between the germline ends. The CDR3 is 13 residues long. The CDR3 spells CASKGRGTYEQYF. In nucleotides, the CDR3 is TGTGCCAGTAAAGGCAGAGGCACCTACGAGCAGTACTTC.

The gene calls are TRBV9 and TRBJ2-3, with 11 bases aligning to TRBD2. CDR1 is SGDLS, CDR2 YYNGEE, per germline. The CDR3 consists of 18 residues. With 0 bases clipped from V and 0 bases from J, the junction kept 6 bases outside the gene matches. The CDR3: CASSVGASGRTSTDTQYF. CDR3 sequence (DNA): TGTGCCAGCAGCGTAGGTGCTAGCGGGAGGACTAGCACAGATACGCAGTATTTT.

The rearrangement uses TRBV20-1 and TRBJ2-1; D remains ambiguous. Between the trimmed V and J ends, which lost 7 bases and 4 bases, there was a span of 8 bases. The CDR3 totals 11 residues. Germline V gives CDR1 DFQATT, CDR2 SNEGSKA (reference sequence). This CDR3 is CSVATYNEQFF. CDR3 in DNA: TGCAGTGTTGCGACTTACAATGAGCAGTTCTTC.